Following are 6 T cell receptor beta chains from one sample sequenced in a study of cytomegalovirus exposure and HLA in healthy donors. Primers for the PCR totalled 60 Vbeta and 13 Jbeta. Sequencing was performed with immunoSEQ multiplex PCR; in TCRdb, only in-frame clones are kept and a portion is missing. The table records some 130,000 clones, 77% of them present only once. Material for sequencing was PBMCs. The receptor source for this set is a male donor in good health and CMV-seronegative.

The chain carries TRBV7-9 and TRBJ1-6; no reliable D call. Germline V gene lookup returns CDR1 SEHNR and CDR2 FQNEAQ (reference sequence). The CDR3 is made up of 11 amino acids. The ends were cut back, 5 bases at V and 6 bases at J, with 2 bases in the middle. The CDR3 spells CASSLNSPLHF. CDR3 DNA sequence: TGTGCCAGCAGCCTTAATTCACCCCTCCACTTT.

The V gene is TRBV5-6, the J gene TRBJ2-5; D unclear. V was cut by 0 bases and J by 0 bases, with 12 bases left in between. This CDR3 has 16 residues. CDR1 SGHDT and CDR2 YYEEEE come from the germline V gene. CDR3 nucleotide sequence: TGTGCCAGCAGCTTGGTTCCGTCGCGGTACCAAGAGACCCAGTACTTC. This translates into CASSLVPSRYQETQYF.

CDR3 sequence reads: CASSARDRVGYTF. DNA of the CDR3: TGTGCCAGCAGCGCCCGGGACAGGGTTGGCTACACCTTC. V and J are TRBV9 and TRBJ1-2, with 9 bases that match TRBD1. The CDR3 loop spans 13 amino acids. V dropped 3 bases and J dropped 7; count of bases not matched to a gene: 4. Germline values: CDR1 SGDLS, CDR2 YYNGEE.

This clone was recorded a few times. The CDR3 reads CASSRGQTTYEQYF. CDR3 DNA: TGTGCCAGCAGTCGCGGACAGACAACTTACGAGCAGTACTTC. The V and J genes are TRBV7-9 and TRBJ2-7; D may be TRBD1 (6 bases). With 6 bases removed from V and 4 bases from J, the gap between germline ends came to 16 bases. The CDR3 is made up of 14 amino acids. Looked up from germline, CDR1 is SEHNR and CDR2 is FQNEAQ (reference sequence).

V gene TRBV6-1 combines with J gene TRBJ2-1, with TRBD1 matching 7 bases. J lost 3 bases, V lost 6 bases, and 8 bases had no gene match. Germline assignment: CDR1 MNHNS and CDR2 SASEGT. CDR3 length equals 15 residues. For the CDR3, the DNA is TGTGCCAGCAGACTACAGGGGTCTAGCTACAATGAGCAGTTCTTC. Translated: CASRLQGSSYNEQFF.

CDR3 protein: CASRRGQNYGYTF. CDR3 coding DNA: TGTGCCAGCAGACGGGGACAGAACTATGGCTACACCTTC. V and J are TRBV27 and TRBJ1-2; 7 bases fit TRBD1. The CDR3 is 13 amino acids. Trimming cost V 6 bases and J 2 bases; bases outside gene matches: 3. Germline CDR1 is MNHEY and CDR2 is SMNVEV (reference sequence).